Listed here are 8 T cell receptor beta chains from one sample, sequenced in a study of yellow fever vaccine responses in identical twins. From the RT-PCR reads, TCRdb called clonotypes with MiXCR, one entry per CDR3 protein. The sample has roughly 18,000 distinct CDR3 sequences; under 80% are singletons. Sample: T cells from blood (PBMCs), unsorted or a sorted subset (not recorded which), taken before or after yellow fever vaccination (not recorded which). These receptors all stem from a woman under 30 who received the yellow fever vaccine.

This clonotype showed up just a few times. V is TRBV14 and J is TRBJ2-1; the D is unclear. V was shortened by 2 bases and J by 8 bases, with 13 bases between the two germline ends. The CDR3 spans 14 residues. Germline-derived CDR1 and CDR2 are SGHDN and FVKESK. The CDR3 sequence: CASSQRRSWDEQFF. CDR3 bases: TGTGCCAGCAGCCAAAGAAGAAGCTGGGATGAGCAGTTCTTC.

The genes are TRBV12-3 or TRBV12-4 and TRBJ2-2; no reliable D call. The CDR3 is 12 residues long. Trimming shortened V by 3 bases and J by 6 bases, and 5 bases separated the two germline ends. DNA for the CDR3: TGTGCCAGCAGTTTGGTAGCCGGGGAGCTGTTTTTT. It encodes CASSLVAGELFF.

This clonotype was seen a handful of times. The chain has TRBV3-1 and TRBJ2-1; TRBD2 matches 12 bases. This CDR3 is built from 14 residues. Trimming removed 7 bases from V and 5 bases from J; junction bases left unmatched: 3. Germline CDR1 is LGHDT and CDR2 is YNNKEL (reference sequence). CDR3 in DNA: TGTGCCAGCACCGGACTAGCGGGGAACAATGAGCAGTTCTTC. Its translation: CASTGLAGNNEQFF.

This clonotype came up a few times. This rearrangement joins TRBV28 to TRBJ2-7; D not resolved. CDR1 is MDHEN and CDR2 is SYDVKM in the germline V gene. V was pared by 8 bases and J by 0 bases, with 14 bases between. The CDR3 is made up of 14 amino acids. In DNA form, the CDR3 reads TGTGCCAGCCCCCGGACCTCAGACTCCTACGAGCAGTACTTC. It specifies CASPRTSDSYEQYF.

This clonotype was recorded once. This chain connects TRBV12-3 or TRBV12-4 to TRBJ2-1; 7 nucleotides match TRBD2. Trimming removed 6 bases from V and 9 bases from J; junction bases left unmatched: 8. The CDR3 extends over 13 amino acids. The CDR3: CASSSGLDPEQFF. The CDR3 DNA is TGTGCCAGCAGCTCTGGACTAGATCCTGAGCAGTTCTTC.

This chain connects TRBV7-6 to TRBJ2-1; TRBD2 aligns across 13 bases. V lost 5 bases, J lost 2 bases, and 3 bases stayed unmatched. This CDR3 comprises 16 residues. Germline-derived CDR1 and CDR2 are SGHVS and FNYEAQ. CDR3 coding DNA: TGTGCCAGCAGCCGACTAGCGGGAGGTACCTACAATGAGCAGTTCTTC. This gives the protein CASSRLAGGTYNEQFF.

The V and J genes are TRBV19 and TRBJ2-1; 12 bases are a match to TRBD2. This CDR3 comprises 15 residues. CDR1 is LNHDA, CDR2 SQIVND, per germline (reference sequence). J was trimmed by 4 bases and V by 5 bases; bases with no gene match: 3. The CDR3, as DNA: TGTGCCAGTAGTGGTGGACTAGCGGGATACAATGAGCAGTTCTTC. Amino acids: CASSGGLAGYNEQFF.

This chain joins TRBV3-1 and TRBJ2-2; the match to TRBD2 covers 9 bases. The germline CDR1 and CDR2 sequences are LGHDT and YNNKEL (reference sequence). Trimming at V came to 0 bases and at J to 6 bases, leaving 5 bases not matched to a gene. This CDR3 has 16 residues. CDR3 region: CASSQDPAGGPGELFF. CDR3 DNA: TGTGCCAGCAGCCAAGATCCAGCGGGAGGCCCCGGGGAGCTGTTTTTT.